Reported below is one TCR beta chain. This entry belongs to a study of blood T cell repertoires in COVID-19. Study-level background: Collection of acute and convalescent COVID-19 samples took place in the United States, Italy and Spain. From T cells, B-cell-depleted T cells, or PBMCs came the material, which was cDNA or gDNA.

The V gene lost 5 bases and the J gene lost 3 bases, with 15 bases spanning the gap. The CDR3 sequence is 15 residues long. Germline V CDR1 and CDR2: SEHNR, FQNEAQ (reference sequence). Authors' methods: Reference gene primer amplification gave nucleated cell count estimates. Produced via immunoSEQ multiplex PCR; TCRdb's table is partial and in-frame only. Clone size and V and J calls were adopted from that table, with D and trimming inferred from the DNA. This sample has roughly 34,000 clones, with 75% to 85% found just once. The origin of this receptor is a woman in her seventies with acute or convalescent COVID-19. Input material: peripheral blood. The V gene is TRBV7-9, the J gene TRBJ2-3; TRBD2 might be the D (6 bases). Here the CDR3 reads CASSQMGGATDTQYF. DNA for the CDR3: TGTGCCAGCAGCCAAATGGGCGGGGCAACAGATACGCAGTATTTT. Combining the CDR3 with reference TRBV7-9 and TRBJ2-3 gives the whole variable domain DTGVSQNPRHKITKRGQNVTFRCDPISEHNRLYWYRQTLGQGPEFLTYFQNEAQLEKSRLLSDRFSAERPKGSFSTLEIQRTEQGDSAMYLCASSQMGGATDTQYFGPGTRLTVL.